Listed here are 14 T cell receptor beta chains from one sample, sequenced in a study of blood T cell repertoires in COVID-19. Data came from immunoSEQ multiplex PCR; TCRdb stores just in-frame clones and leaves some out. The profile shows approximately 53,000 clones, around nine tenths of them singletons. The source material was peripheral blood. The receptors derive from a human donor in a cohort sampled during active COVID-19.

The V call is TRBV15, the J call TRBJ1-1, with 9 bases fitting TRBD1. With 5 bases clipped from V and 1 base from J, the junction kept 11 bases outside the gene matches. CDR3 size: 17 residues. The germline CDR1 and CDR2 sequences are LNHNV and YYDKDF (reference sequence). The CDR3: CATSGLGQGSRNTEAFF. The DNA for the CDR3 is TGTGCCACCAGCGGACTCGGACAGGGGTCGAGGAACACTGAAGCTTTCTTT.

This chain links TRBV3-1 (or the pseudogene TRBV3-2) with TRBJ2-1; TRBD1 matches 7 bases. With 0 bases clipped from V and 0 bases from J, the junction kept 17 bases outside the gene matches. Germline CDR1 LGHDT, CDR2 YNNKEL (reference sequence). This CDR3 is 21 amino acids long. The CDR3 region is CASSQDLPGQFYGGSYNEQFF. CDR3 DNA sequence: TGTGCCAGCAGCCAAGACTTACCGGGACAGTTTTATGGGGGCTCCTACAATGAGCAGTTCTTC.

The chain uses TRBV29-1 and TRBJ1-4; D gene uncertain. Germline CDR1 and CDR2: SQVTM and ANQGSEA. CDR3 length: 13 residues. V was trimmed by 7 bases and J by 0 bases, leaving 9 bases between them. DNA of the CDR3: TGCAGCGCTCAGACATCAACTAATGAAAAACTGTTTTTT. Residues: CSAQTSTNEKLFF.

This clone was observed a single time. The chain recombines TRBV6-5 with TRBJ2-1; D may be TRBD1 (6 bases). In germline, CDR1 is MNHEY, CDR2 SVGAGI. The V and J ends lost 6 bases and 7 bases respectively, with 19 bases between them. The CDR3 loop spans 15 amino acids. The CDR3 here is CASRVPGTPRNEQFF. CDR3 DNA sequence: TGTGCCAGCAGAGTACCCGGGACACCAAGGAATGAGCAGTTCTTC.

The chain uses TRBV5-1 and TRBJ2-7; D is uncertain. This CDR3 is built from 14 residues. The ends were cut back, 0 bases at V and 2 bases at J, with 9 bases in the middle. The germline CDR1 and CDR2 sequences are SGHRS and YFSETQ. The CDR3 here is CASSLVSGPYEQYF. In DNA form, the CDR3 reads TGCGCCAGCAGCTTGGTATCGGGTCCCTACGAGCAGTACTTC.

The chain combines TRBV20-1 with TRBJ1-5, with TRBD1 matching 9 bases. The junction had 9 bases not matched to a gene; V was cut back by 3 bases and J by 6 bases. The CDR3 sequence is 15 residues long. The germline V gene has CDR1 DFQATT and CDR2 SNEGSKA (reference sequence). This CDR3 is CSASPGQGRAQPQHF. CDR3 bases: TGCAGTGCTAGTCCGGGACAGGGTCGGGCTCAGCCCCAGCATTTT.

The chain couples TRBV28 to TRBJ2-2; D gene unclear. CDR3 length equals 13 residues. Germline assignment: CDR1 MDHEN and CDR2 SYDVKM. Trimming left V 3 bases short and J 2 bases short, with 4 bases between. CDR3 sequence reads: CASSFSNTGELFF. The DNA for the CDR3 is TGTGCCAGCAGTTTCAGTAACACCGGGGAGCTGTTTTTT.

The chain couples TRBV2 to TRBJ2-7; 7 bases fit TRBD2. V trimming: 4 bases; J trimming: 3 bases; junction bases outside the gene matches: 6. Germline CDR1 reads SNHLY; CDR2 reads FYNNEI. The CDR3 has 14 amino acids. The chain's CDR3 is CASSGRLAGYEQYF. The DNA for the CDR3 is TGTGCCAGCAGTGGGAGACTAGCTGGCTACGAGCAGTACTTC. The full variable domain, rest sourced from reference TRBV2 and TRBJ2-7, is EPEVTQTPSHQVTQMGQEVILRCVPISNHLYFYWYRQILGQKVEFLVSFYNNEISEKSEIFDDQFSVERPDGSNFTLKIRSTKLEDSAMYFCASSGRLAGYEQYFGPGTRLTVT.

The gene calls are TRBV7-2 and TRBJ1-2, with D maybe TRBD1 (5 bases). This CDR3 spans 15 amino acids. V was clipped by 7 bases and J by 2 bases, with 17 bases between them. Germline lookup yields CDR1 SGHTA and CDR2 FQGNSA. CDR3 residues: CASNRQPQDNYGYTF. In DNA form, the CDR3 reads TGTGCCAGCAACCGACAGCCCCAGGACAACTATGGCTACACCTTC.

The CDR3 DNA follows: TGCGCCAGCAGCCAAGAAAGCTCAAGGGGTACGGCCTATGGCTACACCTTC. Translation gives CASSQESSRGTAYGYTF. The V and J genes are TRBV4-1 and TRBJ1-2; possible D gene TRBD1, 5 bases. The CDR3 consists of 17 residues. Between the trimmed V and J ends, which lost 0 bases and 4 bases, there was a span of 18 bases. The germline gives CDR1 MGHRA, CDR2 YSYEKL.

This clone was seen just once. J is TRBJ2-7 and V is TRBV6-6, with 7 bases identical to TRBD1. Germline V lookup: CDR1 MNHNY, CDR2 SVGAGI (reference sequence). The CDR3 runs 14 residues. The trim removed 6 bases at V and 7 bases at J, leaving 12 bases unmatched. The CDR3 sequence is CASRLGQPLREQYF. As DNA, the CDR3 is TGTGCCAGCAGGCTGGGACAGCCGCTAAGGGAGCAGTACTTC.

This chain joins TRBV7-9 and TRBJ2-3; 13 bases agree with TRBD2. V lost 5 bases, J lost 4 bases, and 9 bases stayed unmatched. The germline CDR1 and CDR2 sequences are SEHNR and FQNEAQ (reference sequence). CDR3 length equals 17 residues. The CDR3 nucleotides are TGTGCCAGCAGCCCGAGGACTAGCGGGAGTAGGGCAGATACGCAGTATTTT. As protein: CASSPRTSGSRADTQYF.

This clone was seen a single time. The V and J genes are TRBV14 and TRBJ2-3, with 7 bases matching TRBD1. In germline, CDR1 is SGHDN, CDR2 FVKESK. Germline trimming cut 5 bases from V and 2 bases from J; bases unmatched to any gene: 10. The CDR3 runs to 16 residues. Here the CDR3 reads CASSANRGVITDTQYF. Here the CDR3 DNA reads TGTGCCAGCAGCGCAAACAGGGGAGTAATCACAGATACGCAGTATTTT.

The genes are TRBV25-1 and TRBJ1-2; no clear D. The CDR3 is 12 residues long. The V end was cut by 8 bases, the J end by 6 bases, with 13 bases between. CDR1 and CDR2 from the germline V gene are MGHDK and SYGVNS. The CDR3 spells CASPVRRDGYTF. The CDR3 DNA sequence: TGTGCCAGCCCTGTGAGGAGGGATGGCTACACCTTC.